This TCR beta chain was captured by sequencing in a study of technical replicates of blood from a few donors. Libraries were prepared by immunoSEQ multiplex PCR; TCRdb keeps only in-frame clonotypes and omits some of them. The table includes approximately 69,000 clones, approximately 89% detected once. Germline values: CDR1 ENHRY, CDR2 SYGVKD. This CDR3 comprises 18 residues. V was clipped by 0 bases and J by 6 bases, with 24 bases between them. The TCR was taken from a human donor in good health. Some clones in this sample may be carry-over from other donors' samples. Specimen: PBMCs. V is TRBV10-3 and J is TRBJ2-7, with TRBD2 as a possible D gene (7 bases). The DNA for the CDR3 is TGTGCCATCAGTGAGTCGAGACAACCCATAGAGGGGGGGCGCGAGCAGTACTTC. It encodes CAISESRQPIEGGREQYF.